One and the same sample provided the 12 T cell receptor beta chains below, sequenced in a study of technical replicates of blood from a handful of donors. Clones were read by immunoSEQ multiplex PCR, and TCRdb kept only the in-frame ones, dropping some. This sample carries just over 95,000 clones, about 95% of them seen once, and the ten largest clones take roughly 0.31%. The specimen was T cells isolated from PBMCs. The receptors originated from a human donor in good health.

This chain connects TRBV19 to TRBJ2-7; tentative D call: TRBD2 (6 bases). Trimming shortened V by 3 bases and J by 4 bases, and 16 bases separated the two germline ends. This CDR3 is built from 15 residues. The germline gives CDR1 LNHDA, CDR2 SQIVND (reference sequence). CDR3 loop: CASSISPGERYEQYF. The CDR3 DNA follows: TGTGCCAGTAGTATCTCGCCGGGAGAGCGGTACGAGCAGTACTTC.

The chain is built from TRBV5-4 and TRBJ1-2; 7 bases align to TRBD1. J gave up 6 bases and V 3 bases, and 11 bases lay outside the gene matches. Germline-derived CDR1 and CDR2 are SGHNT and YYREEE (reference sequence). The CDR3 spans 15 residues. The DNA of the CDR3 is TGTGCCAGCAGCTGGGTCCAGGGGGAAGGGGATGGCTACACCTTC. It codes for CASSWVQGEGDGYTF.

CDR3 nucleotide sequence: TGTGCCAGCAGTTTAATTATACAGAACTATGGCTACACCTTC. It encodes CASSLIIQNYGYTF. The chain links TRBV28 to TRBJ1-2; D uncertain. Trimming took 2 bases from V and 2 from J, leaving 9 bases between them. The CDR3 is 14 residues long. Germline V gene data show CDR1 as MDHEN and CDR2 as SYDVKM.

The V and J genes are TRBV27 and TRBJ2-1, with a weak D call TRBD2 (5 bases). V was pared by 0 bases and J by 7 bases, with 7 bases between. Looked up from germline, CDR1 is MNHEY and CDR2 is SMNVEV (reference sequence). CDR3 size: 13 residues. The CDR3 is CASSLSGRNEQFF. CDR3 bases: TGTGCCAGCAGTTTATCGGGGAGAAATGAGCAGTTCTTC.

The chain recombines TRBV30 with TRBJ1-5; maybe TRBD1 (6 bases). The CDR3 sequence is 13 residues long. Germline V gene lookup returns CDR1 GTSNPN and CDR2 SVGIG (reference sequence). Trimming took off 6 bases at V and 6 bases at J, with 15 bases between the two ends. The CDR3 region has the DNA TGTGCCTGTACAGGGACCCCCGGTCAGCCCCAGCATTTT. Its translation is CACTGTPGQPQHF.

The CDR3 DNA reads TGTGCCAGCAGCTTAACTAGCGCGGTTCAGTACTTC. Its protein is CASSLTSAVQYF. This rearrangement joins TRBV5-8 to TRBJ2-4, with 7 bases aligning to TRBD2. Germline CDR1 and CDR2: SGHTS and YDEGEE. CDR3 size: 12 residues. V dropped 2 bases and J dropped 11; count of bases not matched to a gene: 4. The full variable domain, its missing parts supplied by reference TRBV5-8 and TRBJ2-4, is EAGVTQSPTHLIKTRGQQATLRCSPISGHTSVYWYQQALGLGLQFLLWYDEGEERNRGNFPPRFSGRQFPNYSSELNVNALELEDSALYLCASSLTSAVQYFGAGTRLSVL.

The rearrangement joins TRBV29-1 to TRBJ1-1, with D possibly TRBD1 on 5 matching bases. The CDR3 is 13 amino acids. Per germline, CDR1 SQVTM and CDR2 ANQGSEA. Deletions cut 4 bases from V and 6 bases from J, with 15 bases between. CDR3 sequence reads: CSVAGGDYSEAFF. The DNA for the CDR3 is TGCAGCGTTGCGGGGGGGGACTATTCTGAAGCTTTCTTT.

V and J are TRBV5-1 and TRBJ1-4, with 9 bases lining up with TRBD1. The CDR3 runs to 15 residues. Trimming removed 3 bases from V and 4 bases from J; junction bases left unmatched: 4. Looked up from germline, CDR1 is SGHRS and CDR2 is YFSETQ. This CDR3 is CASSSRDRDNEKLFF. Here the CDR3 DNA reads TGCGCCAGCAGCTCCCGGGACAGGGATAATGAAAAACTGTTTTTT.

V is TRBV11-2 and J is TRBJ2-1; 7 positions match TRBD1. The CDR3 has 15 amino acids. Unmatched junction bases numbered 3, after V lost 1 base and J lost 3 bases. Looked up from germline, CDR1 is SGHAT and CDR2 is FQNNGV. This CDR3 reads CASSLGQGVYNEQFF. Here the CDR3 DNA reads TGTGCCAGCAGCTTAGGTCAGGGGGTCTACAATGAGCAGTTCTTC.

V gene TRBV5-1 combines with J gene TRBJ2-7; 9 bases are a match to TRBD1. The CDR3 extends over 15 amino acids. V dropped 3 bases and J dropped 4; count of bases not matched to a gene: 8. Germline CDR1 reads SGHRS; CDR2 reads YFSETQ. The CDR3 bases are TGCGCCAGCAGCTCTACCGGGACAGGGTCGTACGAGCAGTACTTC. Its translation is CASSSTGTGSYEQYF.

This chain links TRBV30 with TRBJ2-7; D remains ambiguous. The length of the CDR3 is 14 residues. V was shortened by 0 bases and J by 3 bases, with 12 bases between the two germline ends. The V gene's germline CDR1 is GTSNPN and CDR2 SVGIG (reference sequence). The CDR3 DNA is TGTGCCTGGAGTGTAACTCTAAATAACTACGAGCAGTACTTC. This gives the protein CAWSVTLNNYEQYF.

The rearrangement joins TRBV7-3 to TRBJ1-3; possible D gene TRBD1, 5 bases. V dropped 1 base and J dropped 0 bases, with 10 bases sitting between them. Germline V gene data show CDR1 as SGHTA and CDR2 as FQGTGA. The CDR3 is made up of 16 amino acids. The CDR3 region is CASSLNPGNSGNTIYF. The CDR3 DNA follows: TGTGCCAGCAGCTTAAACCCAGGGAACTCTGGAAACACCATATATTTT. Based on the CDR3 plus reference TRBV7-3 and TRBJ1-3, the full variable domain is GAGVSQTPSNKVTEKGKYVELRCDPISGHTALYWYRQSLGQGPEFLIYFQGTGAADDSGLPNDRFFAVRPEGSVSTLKIQRTERGDSAVYLCASSLNPGNSGNTIYFGEGSWLTVV.